This T cell receptor (beta chain) came from a study of shared T cell receptors in the human thymus. The length of the CDR3 is 18 residues. The J segment lost 4 bases and the V segment lost 5 bases, leaving 18 bases of the junction unmatched. CDR1 LGHNA and CDR2 YSLEER come from the germline V gene. TCRdb's table, derived via immunoSEQ multiplex PCR, lists solely in-frame clones and lacks some. The table includes over 450,000 clones, roughly 74% detected once. These same data were also listed under a study on human thymus T cells. This second study says: Repertoires from thymus and blood appeared to show biased V and J gene usage.

The receptor was derived from a boy under two years old with a congenital heart defect. Input material: thymocytes. The V and J genes are TRBV4-3 and TRBJ2-7, with TRBD2 matching over 9 bases. CDR3 bases: TGCGCCAGCAGCTTCAAGACGGCGGGAGGGCCCTCGAGGTACGAGCAGTACTTC. Its protein product is CASSFKTAGGPSRYEQYF.